This T cell receptor beta chain emerged from a study of blood T cell repertoires in COVID-19. Produced via immunoSEQ multiplex PCR; TCRdb's table is partial and in-frame only. This table holds around 80,000 clones, around 83% found once. V dropped 2 bases and J dropped 5; count of bases not matched to a gene: 9. This CDR3 has 16 residues. CDR1 and CDR2 (germline): MDHEN, SYDVKM. This receptor was taken from a human donor in a cohort sampled during active COVID-19. The chain recombines TRBV28 with TRBJ1-1; 9 nucleotides agree with TRBD1. Sequencing was done on a sample of peripheral blood. CDR3 DNA: TGTGCCAGCAGTTTACATACAGGGGGCGGAGATACTGAAGCTTTCTTT. This gives the protein CASSLHTGGGDTEAFF.